This T cell receptor beta chain was observed in a study of cytomegalovirus exposure and HLA in healthy donors. 13 Jbeta primers and 60 Vbeta primers were used for the PCR. The protocol was immunoSEQ multiplex PCR, while the TCRdb copy is restricted to in-frame clones and leaves out a portion. The sample holds 150,000 to 200,000 clones, roughly 79% seen once. V was shortened by 5 bases and J by 11 bases, with 19 bases between the two germline ends. Germline V CDR1 and CDR2: SSHAT, FNYEAQ (reference sequence). The CDR3 covers 14 residues. The source is a man aged 25 to 40 in good health and CMV-seronegative. V gene TRBV7-7 combines with J gene TRBJ2-1; D might be TRBD1 (5 bases). The sequencing sample was made of PBMCs. The CDR3 region is CASSQGPPAPQQFF. As DNA, the CDR3 is TGTGCCAGCAGCCAGGGCCCTCCAGCCCCACAGCAGTTCTTC.